This paragraph covers one TCR beta chain sequence. This specimen belongs to a study of tumour-infiltrating T cells in Burkitt lymphoma. On the study more broadly: This cohort included all epidemiological subtypes of Burkitt lymphoma. Overall and progression-free survival were predicted by productive clonality.

There are 16 residues in the CDR3. Trimming took off 0 bases at V and 4 bases at J, with 15 bases between the two ends. Germline lookup yields CDR1 SGHRS and CDR2 YFSETQ. Using immunoSEQ multiplex PCR, the repertoire was profiled, and TCRdb retains in-frame clones only, with some absent. The data contain around 46,000 clones, around 31% of them singletons. This TCR came from a human donor with Burkitt lymphoma. The chain has TRBV5-1 and TRBJ2-3; D call uncertain. What was sequenced was tumor tissue. The CDR3 sequence is CASSLAPRGIPDTQYF. The CDR3 nucleotides are TGCGCCAGCAGCTTGGCACCCCGTGGGATACCAGATACGCAGTATTTT.